These T cell receptor beta chains were read from a single sample in a study of chemoradiotherapy in HPV16-positive cancers. The table came from immunoSEQ multiplex PCR; TCRdb's copy has only in-frame clones and leaves some out. The sample contains approximately 19,000 clones, around 85% of which appear only once. The material was blood, obtained from a patient who underwent chemoradiotherapy. These receptors all come from a human donor with HPV-associated anogenital cancer. Both conserved end residues are part of each CDR3. The D gene is left open where the match is weak. Clone size is stated in some rows and not others, as once, few, many or a class when expanded.

j_call	clone_size	d_call	v_call	cdr3_nt	cdr3_aa
TRBJ2-2	-	-	TRBV7-2	TGTGCCAGCAGCGTCTTCAAGAACACCGGGGAGCTGTTTTTT	CASSVFKNTGELFF
TRBJ2-1	-	TRBD2	TRBV4-3	TGCGCCAGCACCTTAGACGGCGGGAGCTCCTACAATGAGCAGTTCTTC	CASTLDGGSSYNEQFF
TRBJ1-6	-	-	TRBV15	TGTGCCACCAGCAGAGAAAGGGGCAATAATTCACCCCTCCACTTT	CATSRERGNNSPLHF
TRBJ2-1	-	-	TRBV15	TGTGCCACCAGCAGAGATTTGGCAGGGGTGGGCAATGAGCAGTTCTTC	CATSRDLAGVGNEQFF
TRBJ1-2	-	TRBD1	TRBV7-2	TGTGCCAGCAGCTTACAGGGGGCCCCCTATGGCTACACCTTC	CASSLQGAPYGYTF
TRBJ2-7	-	-	TRBV13	TGTGCCAGCAGCTTCCTTACTGACCCTACGAGGGAGCAGTACTTC	CASSFLTDPTREQYF
TRBJ1-4	once	-	TRBV27	TGTGCCAGCAGTCCTCAGGACGGGAATGAAAAACTGTTTTTT	CASSPQDGNEKLFF
TRBJ2-3	-	TRBD2	TRBV5-6	TGTGCCAGCAGCTTTATTGGCGGGAGCCCAGATACGCAGTATTTT	CASSFIGGSPDTQYF
TRBJ1-1	-	-	TRBV30	TGTGCCTGGAGTGGTTGGGGAAGGACTGAAGCTTTCTTT	CAWSGWGRTEAFF
TRBJ2-3	-	-	TRBV2	TGTGCCAGCAGTGTCCTCGGGGGTAGAGATACGCAGTATTTT	CASSVLGGRDTQYF
TRBJ1-3	-	TRBD1	TRBV7-7	TGTGCTAGCAGCCCGGACAGGGCTGGAAACACCATATATTTT	CASSPDRAGNTIYF
TRBJ1-1	-	-	TRBV30	TGTGCCTGGAAGGGGGGGGATGAGGGAAGACAAGCTTTCTTT	CAWKGGDEGRQAFF
TRBJ1-2	few	-	TRBV11-3	TGTGCCAGCAGCTTGACAACACGGGACGGAGCTAACTATGGCTACACCTTC	CASSLTTRDGANYGYTF
TRBJ2-2	once	-	TRBV10-3	TGTGCCATCAGTGACGAGGCAAGAACCGGGGAGCTGTTTTTT	CAISDEARTGELFF
TRBJ1-1	once	-	TRBV4-1	TGCGCCAGCAGCCTACCGACCGGGGACACTGAAGCTTTCTTT	CASSLPTGDTEAFF
TRBJ1-5	-	-	TRBV2	TGTGCCAGCAGTGAGGAGACGGCTCCCCAGCATTTT	CASSEETAPQHF
TRBJ1-5	once	-	TRBV7-6	TGTGCCAGCAGCTTAAACGGGGGACCAAGCAATCAGCCCCAGCATTTT	CASSLNGGPSNQPQHF
TRBJ2-6	-	-	TRBV10-2	TGCGCCAGCAGTCTGTCTGGGGCCAACGTCCTGACTTTC	CASSLSGANVLTF
TRBJ1-3	-	-	TRBV6-5	TGTGCCAGCAGGCCGACATTGAGCTCTGGAAACACCATATATTTT	CASRPTLSSGNTIYF
TRBJ2-7	-	-	TRBV9	TGTGCCAGCAGCGTAGCTCCCGGGCCCCCCAGCGAGCAGTACTTC	CASSVAPGPPSEQYF
TRBJ1-1	-	-	TRBV6-6	TGTGCCAGCAGTTACGGGGGCAGGGACACTGAAGCTTTCTTT	CASSYGGRDTEAFF
TRBJ2-5	-	TRBD1	TRBV11-2	TGTGCCAGCAGCTGGGGTTCCGACAGGGGAGGAGAGACCCAGTACTTC	CASSWGSDRGGETQYF
TRBJ1-2	few	-	TRBV7-2	TGTGCCAGCAGCCAGGAGGTCGCGTATGGCTACACCTTC	CASSQEVAYGYTF
TRBJ1-3	-	TRBD1	TRBV7-6	TGTGCCAGCAGCTCCCAGCGATGGGACAGTGGAAACACCATATATTTT	CASSSQRWDSGNTIYF
TRBJ2-3	-	TRBD1	TRBV5-1	TGCGCCAGCAGAAGAACCTACGGGACAGGGGTTACAGATACGCAGTATTTT	CASRRTYGTGVTDTQYF
TRBJ1-2	-	-	TRBV5-1	TGCGCCAGCAGTCGTACTTCTAACTATGGCTACACCTTC	CASSRTSNYGYTF
TRBJ2-5	-	TRBD2	TRBV10-3	TGTGCCATCAGTGAGTCCGGCGGGAGGGGCCGTAGGACCCAGTACTTC	CAISESGGRGRRTQYF
TRBJ1-4	-	-	TRBV11-2	TGTGCCAGCAGCCGGGGGGAGAATGAAAAACTGTTTTTT	CASSRGENEKLFF
TRBJ2-1	-	-	TRBV6-1	TGTGCCAGCAGGGGGTGGGTACCCCCCAATGAGCAGTTCTTC	CASRGWVPPNEQFF
TRBJ2-7	-	TRBD1	TRBV5-4	TGTGCCAGCAGCAGGAGCGACAGGGGCTACGAGCAGTACTTC	CASSRSDRGYEQYF
TRBJ2-3	-	TRBD2	TRBV19	TGTGCCAGTAGCCAAGAACTAGCGGGAGGGGCAGATACGCAGTATTTT	CASSQELAGGADTQYF
TRBJ2-1	few	TRBD2	TRBV6-5	TGTGCCAGCAGTCGGACTAGCCCCTACAATGAGCAGTTCTTC	CASSRTSPYNEQFF
TRBJ2-7	-	-	TRBV7-9	TGTGCCAGCAGCAGCTGGGGATACGAGCAGTACTTC	CASSSWGYEQYF
TRBJ1-6	-	-	TRBV11-3	TGTGCCAGTCTGCCCCCCCCAGGGGCCTCCTATAATTCACCCCTCCACTTT	CASLPPPGASYNSPLHF
TRBJ2-3	-	-	TRBV21-1	TGTGCCAGCAGCGGAAGACTAGCGGGGGGAAGCACAGATACGCAGTATTTT	CASSGRLAGGSTDTQYF
TRBJ2-7	-	TRBD1	TRBV2	TGTGCCAGCAGAACCGGGACAGGGACCTACGAGCAGTACTTC	CASRTGTGTYEQYF
TRBJ2-3	-	TRBD1	TRBV30	TGTGCCTGGAACAAACCGACAGGGAAGACAGATACGCAGTATTTT	CAWNKPTGKTDTQYF
TRBJ2-1	-	TRBD2	TRBV7-7	TGTGCTAGCAGCACCCCGGGGGGAAATGAGCAGTTCTTC	CASSTPGGNEQFF
TRBJ1-2	-	TRBD1	TRBV12-5	TGTGCTAGTGGTCTGGGACAGATCTATGGCTACACCTTC	CASGLGQIYGYTF
TRBJ1-5	-	-	TRBV7-9	TGTGCCAGCAGCTTATGGGTAGGGTCAACACTCGATCAGCCCCAGCATTTT	CASSLWVGSTLDQPQHF
TRBJ2-2	-	-	TRBV7-7	TGTGCTAGCAGCTTAGATTCGATACACACCGGGGAGCTGTTTTTT	CASSLDSIHTGELFF